This TCR beta chain was captured by sequencing in a study of shared clonotypes between healthy human individuals. As defined, naive CD8 cells were CD45RO-negative and positively selected for CCR7, with terminally differentiated effector memory CD45RA+ cells excluded. Clones were read by immunoSEQ multiplex PCR, and TCRdb kept only the in-frame ones, dropping some. Counted here are 2 million to 2.5 million clones, approximately 95% occurring once; the ten biggest clones make up about 1.1%. The sequencing sample was made of naive CD8+ T cells sorted from blood. This sequence was found in a man in his late teens or twenties in good health.

The CDR3 bases are TGTGCCAGCAGCCCCCGGGACGGCTACGAGCAGTACTTC. Its protein product is CASSPRDGYEQYF. The V gene is TRBV5-6, the J gene TRBJ2-7; D may correspond to TRBD1 or TRBD2 (5 bases each). In germline, CDR1 is SGHDT, CDR2 YYEEEE. The V end lost 4 bases, the J end lost 3 bases, and 11 bases lay between the germline ends. The CDR3 spans 13 residues. Full variable domain (missing parts from reference TRBV5-6 and TRBJ2-7): DAGVTQSPTHLIKTRGQQVTLRCSPKSGHDTVSWYQQALGQGPQFIFQYYEEEERQRGNFPDRFSGHQFPNYSSELNVNALLLGDSALYLCASSPRDGYEQYFGPGTRLTVT.